This T cell receptor (beta chain) appears in the sequencing data of a study of cytomegalovirus exposure and HLA in healthy donors. Study background: A data release that came early held roughly 80 million unique TCRs from HLA-typed donors. Study-wide findings and caveats: Researchers reported in a later analysis that common viral pathogens appeared linked to several top clusters. Apart from CMV serostatus, no immune exposure information was available. Testing in vitro showed three CMV-associated chains specific for CMV antigens.

PCR employed 60 Vbeta and 13 Jbeta primers. The method was immunoSEQ multiplex PCR; TCRdb's version includes in-frame clones alone and lacks a portion of them. The sample lists about 150,000 clones, 82% occurring once. Points on this clone: The antigen is undetermined.

The V gene lost 2 bases and the J gene lost 0 bases, with 10 bases spanning the gap. The germline V gene has CDR1 ENHRY and CDR2 SYGVKD. This CDR3 is 15 amino acids long. Input material: PBMCs. This clonotype originated in a woman in her forties or fifties in good health and CMV-seropositive. This chain links TRBV10-3 with TRBJ1-1; D gene ambiguous. Here the CDR3 reads CAISEQLGLNTEAFF. CDR3 nucleotides: TGTGCCATCAGTGAGCAACTAGGGTTGAACACTGAAGCTTTCTTT.